What follows describes a single T cell receptor (beta chain). What it binds is not known. This sample stems from a study of shared clonotypes between healthy human individuals. The V gene's germline CDR1 is LGHNT and CDR2 FRNRAP. V shed 2 bases, J shed 2 bases, and the junction held 9 bases outside the gene matches. CDR3 length: 17 amino acids. Naive-designated CD8 cells lacked CD45RO, were positively enriched for CCR7, and omitted terminally differentiated effector memory CD45RA+ cells. Sequencing was performed with immunoSEQ multiplex PCR; in TCRdb, only in-frame clones are kept and a portion is missing. The table records about 2.1 million clones, approximately 94% of them present only once. The study, taken as a whole, reports: Generally, naive subsets (rather than memory subsets) showed larger estimated richness. A small donor pool kept down the genetic and exposure-history diversity that was represented. Non-shared clonotypes displayed generation probabilities falling below those of clonotypes present in all four donors.

This clonotype was obtained from a man aged 18-30 years in good health. Some clones in this sample may be carry-over from other donors' samples. The sequenced sample was naive CD8+ T cells from PBMCs. The chain has TRBV12-5 and TRBJ1-5, with 7 bases lining up with TRBD1. As DNA, the CDR3 is TGTGCTAGTGGTTTGAAACAGGATGGGACAGGCAATCAGCCCCAGCATTTT. This gives the protein CASGLKQDGTGNQPQHF. Using reference TRBV12-5 and TRBJ1-5 for the parts outside the CDR3, the full variable domain is DARVTQTPRHKVTEMGQEVTMRCQPILGHNTVFWYRQTMMQGLELLAYFRNRAPLDDSGMPKDRFSAEMPDATLATLKIQPSEPRDSAVYFCASGLKQDGTGNQPQHFGDGTRLSIL.